The rows below give T cell receptor beta chains drawn from one sample of a study of blood T cell repertoires in COVID-19. Repertoires were generated with immunoSEQ multiplex PCR, while TCRdb's copy carries only in-frame clones and drops some. The data hold about 170,000 clones, with 85% to 90% observed a single time. The sequencing input was peripheral blood. The receptor set was obtained from a woman older than 75 in a cohort sampled during active or convalescent COVID-19. Both conserved end residues are part of each CDR3. A D gene is named only where the DNA matches it firmly. For some rows the clone size is stated as once, few or many, or as a class when expanded; others skip it.

abundance | j_gene | d_gene | v_gene | CDR3nt | CDR3aa
. | TRBJ2-5 | . | TRBV12-3/TRBV12-4 | TGTGCCAGCAGTTCCGCCCTAGGAGAGACCCAGTACTTC | CASSSALGETQYF
. | TRBJ2-2 | TRBD1 | TRBV5-1 | TGCGCCAGCAGCTTCAGGGGGAACGGGGAGCTGTTTTTT | CASSFRGNGELFF
. | TRBJ1-6 | TRBD1 | TRBV6-6 | TGTGCCAGCAGTACCCAGGGGGCATATTCACCCCTCCACTTT | CASSTQGAYSPLHF
. | TRBJ2-5 | TRBD1 | TRBV6-5 | TGTGCCAGCAGTACACAGGGGGCGTGGGAGACCCAGTACTTC | CASSTQGAWETQYF
. | TRBJ2-7 | TRBD2 | TRBV5-1 | TGCGCCAGCAGCTTGGGGCCCCTAGCGGGCCATTCCTCCTACGAGCAGTACTTC | CASSLGPLAGHSSYEQYF
. | TRBJ1-2 | . | TRBV28 | TGTGCCAGCATCGGGGGAGTGGATGGCTACACCTTC | CASIGGVDGYTF
. | TRBJ1-1 | . | TRBV7-8 | TGTGCCAGCAGTAACGGGGTCACTGAAGCTTTCTTT | CASSNGVTEAFF
. | TRBJ1-1 | . | TRBV29-1 | TGCAGCGCCACGCAGGGCGGCACTGAAGCTTTCTTT | CSATQGGTEAFF
. | TRBJ2-3 | . | TRBV19 | TGTGCCAGTAGTATAGTCACTAGCAGTAGCACAGATACGCAGTATTTT | CASSIVTSSSTDTQYF
. | TRBJ1-2 | TRBD1 | TRBV5-4 | TGTGCCAGCAGCTTGGGGACAGGACCGAACTATGGCTACACCTTC | CASSLGTGPNYGYTF
. | TRBJ1-2 | . | TRBV7-8 | TGTGCCAGCAGCCGGGGAGTAGGGGGCTACACCTTC | CASSRGVGGYTF
. | TRBJ2-5 | TRBD2 | TRBV28 | TGTGCCAGCAGCACGGGGACTATGCCTCAAGAGACCCAGTACTTC | CASSTGTMPQETQYF
. | TRBJ1-1 | . | TRBV7-9 | TGTGCCAGCAGCCCCCGAGACAGCGACACTGAAGCTTTCTTT | CASSPRDSDTEAFF
. | TRBJ1-6 | . | TRBV19 | TGTGCCAGTAGCGAACAGAGCTCCTATAATTCACCCCTCCACTTT | CASSEQSSYNSPLHF
few | TRBJ1-4 | TRBD1 | TRBV5-6 | TGTGCCAGCAGCTTGGCCGGACAGGCAAAACTGTTTTTT | CASSLAGQAKLFF
. | TRBJ1-3 | . | TRBV2 | TGTGCCAGCAGGCCCATTCGGCTCAGGGAAAGCTCTGGAAACACCATATATTTT | CASRPIRLRESSGNTIYF
. | TRBJ1-2 | TRBD1 | TRBV10-3 | TGTGCCATCACCCGGGACAGGGGTTTGGACTATGGCTACACCTTC | CAITRDRGLDYGYTF
. | TRBJ2-3 | . | TRBV5-1 | TGCGCCAGCAGACTTCCGGGACTCGCAGAGGATACGCAGTATTTT | CASRLPGLAEDTQYF
. | TRBJ1-1 | . | TRBV11-2 | TGTGCCAGCAGCCATTTTCGGGGTAACACTGAAGCTTTCTTT | CASSHFRGNTEAFF
. | TRBJ1-6 | . | TRBV9 | TGTGCCAGCACTACAACAGGGCTCCCTGACTCACCCCTCCACTTT | CASTTTGLPDSPLHF
. | TRBJ2-1 | . | TRBV6-1 | TGTGCCAGCAGTGAACTTACACCGGGGAAGCGGAACAATGAGCAGTTCTTC | CASSELTPGKRNNEQFF
. | TRBJ2-3 | . | TRBV6-5 | TGTGCCAGCAGTTCACGACTCACAGATACGCAGTATTTT | CASSSRLTDTQYF
. | TRBJ2-7 | . | TRBV11-2 | TGTGCCAGCAGCTTAGGGGGGCTGGGAGAGCAGTACTTC | CASSLGGLGEQYF
. | TRBJ2-7 | TRBD1 | TRBV29-1 | TGCAGCGTTGAATGGACAGGAAACGAGCAGTACTTC | CSVEWTGNEQYF
. | TRBJ1-2 | . | TRBV7-9 | TGTGCCAGCAGCCAAACAGGGTTGGTCTATGGCTACACCTTC | CASSQTGLVYGYTF
. | TRBJ1-2 | . | TRBV5-1 | TGCGCCAGCAGCTTGGAGGCAGGTACTCTCTATGGCTACACCTTC | CASSLEAGTLYGYTF
. | TRBJ2-2 | . | TRBV5-6 | TGTGCCAGCAGCCCCTTGGACAGAACGAACACCGGGGAGCTGTTTTTT | CASSPLDRTNTGELFF
. | TRBJ1-5 | TRBD1 | TRBV28 | TGTGCCAGCAGCCTTGCATCGGGACAGGGGAACCAGCCCCAGCATTTT | CASSLASGQGNQPQHF
. | TRBJ2-3 | . | TRBV5-5 | TGTGCCAGCAGCCCACAGCACACTGGCACAGATACGCAGTATTTT | CASSPQHTGTDTQYF
. | TRBJ2-7 | TRBD1 | TRBV6-5 | TGTGCCAGCAGACAACTCGCCGGGACAGCCTACGAGCAGTACTTC | CASRQLAGTAYEQYF
. | TRBJ1-5 | TRBD1 | TRBV28 | TGTGCCAGCCGCCTTGGGACAGGGGGCCTTAACAATCAGCCCCAGCATTTT | CASRLGTGGLNNQPQHF
once | TRBJ1-6 | TRBD1 | TRBV5-1 | TGCGCCAGCAGCTTGGCCGTGGGACAGGGGACCCTGAGCTCCTATAATTCACCCCTCCACTTT | CASSLAVGQGTLSSYNSPLHF
. | TRBJ1-3 | . | TRBV7-2 | TGTGCCAGCAGCCATACGGGGATAAACGGAAACACCATATATTTT | CASSHTGINGNTIYF
. | TRBJ1-5 | . | TRBV5-4 | TGTGCCAGCAGCCTCGAGCCGGGGGAGGTAGGTCAGCCCCAGCATTTT | CASSLEPGEVGQPQHF
. | TRBJ1-1 | . | TRBV20-1 | TGCAGTGCTGAAAGGGGTACTGAAGCTTTCTTT | CSAERGTEAFF
few | TRBJ2-3 | TRBD2 | TRBV5-1 | TGCGCCAGCAGCTACAGCGGGACCTACACAGATACGCAGTATTTT | CASSYSGTYTDTQYF